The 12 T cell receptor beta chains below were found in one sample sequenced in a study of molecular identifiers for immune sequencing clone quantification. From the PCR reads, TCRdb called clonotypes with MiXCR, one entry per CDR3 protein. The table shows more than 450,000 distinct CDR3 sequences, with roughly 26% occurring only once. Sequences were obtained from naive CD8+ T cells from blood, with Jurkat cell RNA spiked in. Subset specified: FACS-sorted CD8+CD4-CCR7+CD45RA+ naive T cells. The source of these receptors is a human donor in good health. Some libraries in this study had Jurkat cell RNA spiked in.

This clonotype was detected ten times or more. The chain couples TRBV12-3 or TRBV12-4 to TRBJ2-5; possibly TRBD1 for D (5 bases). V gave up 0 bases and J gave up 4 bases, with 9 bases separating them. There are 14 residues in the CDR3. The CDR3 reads CASSLAVRVETQYF. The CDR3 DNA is TGTGCCAGCAGTTTAGCGGTCAGGGTAGAGACCCAGTACTTC.

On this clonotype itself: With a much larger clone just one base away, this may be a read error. CDR3 bases: TGTGCCAGCAGTTTCCGACTAGCGGGAGGACCCGGGGCGCTGTTTTTT. The encoded protein is CASSFRLAGGPGALFF. This chain links TRBV27 with TRBJ2-2, with 13 positions matching TRBD2. The CDR3 is made up of 16 amino acids. The germline V gene has CDR1 MNHEY and CDR2 SMNVEV (reference sequence).

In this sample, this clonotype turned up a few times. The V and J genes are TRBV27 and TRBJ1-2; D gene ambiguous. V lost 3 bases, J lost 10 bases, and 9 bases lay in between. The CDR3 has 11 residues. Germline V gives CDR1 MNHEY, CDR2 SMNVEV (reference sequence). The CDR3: CASSFGGVYTF. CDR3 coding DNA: TGTGCCAGCAGTTTTGGCGGAGTCTACACCTTC.

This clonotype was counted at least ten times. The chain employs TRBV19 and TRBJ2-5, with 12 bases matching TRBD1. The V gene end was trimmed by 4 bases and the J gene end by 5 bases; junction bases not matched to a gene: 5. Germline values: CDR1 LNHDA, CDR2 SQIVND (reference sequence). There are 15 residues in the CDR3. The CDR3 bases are TGTGCCAGTAGTACCGGGACAGGGGGCGTCGAGACCCAGTACTTC. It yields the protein CASSTGTGGVETQYF.

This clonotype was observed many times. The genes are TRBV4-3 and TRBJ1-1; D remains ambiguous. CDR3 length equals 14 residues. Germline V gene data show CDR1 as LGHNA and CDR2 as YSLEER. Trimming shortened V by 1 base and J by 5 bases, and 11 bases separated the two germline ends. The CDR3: CASSQVAGKTEAFF. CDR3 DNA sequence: TGCGCCAGCAGCCAAGTCGCGGGAAAGACTGAAGCTTTCTTT.

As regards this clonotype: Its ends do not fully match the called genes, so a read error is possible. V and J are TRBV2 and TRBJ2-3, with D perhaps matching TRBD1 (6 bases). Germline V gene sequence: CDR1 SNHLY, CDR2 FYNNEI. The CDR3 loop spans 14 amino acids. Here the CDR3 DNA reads TGTGCCAGCAGTGGGGGACATAGCACAGATGCGCAGTATTTT. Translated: CASSGGHSTDAQYF.

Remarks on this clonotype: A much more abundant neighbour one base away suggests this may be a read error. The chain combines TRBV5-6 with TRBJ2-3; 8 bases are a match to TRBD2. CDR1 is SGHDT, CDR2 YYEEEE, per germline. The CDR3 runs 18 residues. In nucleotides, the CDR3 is TGTGCCAGCGGCTTGGGCCCAATGGCAGCGGGGGAGACAGATACGCAGTATTTT. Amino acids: CASGLGPMAAGETDTQYF.

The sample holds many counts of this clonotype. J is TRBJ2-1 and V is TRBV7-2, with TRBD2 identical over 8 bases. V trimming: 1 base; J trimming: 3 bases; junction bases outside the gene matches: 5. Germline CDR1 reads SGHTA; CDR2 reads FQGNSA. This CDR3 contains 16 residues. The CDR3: CASSLEAGGYYNEQFF. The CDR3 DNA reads TGTGCCAGCAGCTTAGAGGCGGGGGGTTACTACAATGAGCAGTTCTTC. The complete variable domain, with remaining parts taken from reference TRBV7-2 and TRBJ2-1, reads GAGVSQSPSNKVTEKGKDVELRCDPISGHTALYWYRQSLGQGLEFLIYFQGNSAPDKSGLPSDRFSAERTGGSVSTLTIQRTQQEDSAVYLCASSLEAGGYYNEQFFGPGTRLTVL.

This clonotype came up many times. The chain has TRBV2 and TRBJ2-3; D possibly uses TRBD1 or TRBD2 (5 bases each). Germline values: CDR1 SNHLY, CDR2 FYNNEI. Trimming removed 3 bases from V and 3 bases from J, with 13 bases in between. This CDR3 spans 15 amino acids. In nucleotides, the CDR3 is TGTGCCAGCAGTGAGTTAAGAGGGGATACAGATACGCAGTATTTT. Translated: CASSELRGDTDTQYF.

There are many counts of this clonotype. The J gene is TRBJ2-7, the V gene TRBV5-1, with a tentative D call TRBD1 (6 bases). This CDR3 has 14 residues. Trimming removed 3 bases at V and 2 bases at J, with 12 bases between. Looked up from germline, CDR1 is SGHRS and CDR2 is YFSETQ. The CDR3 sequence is CASSSTGLAYEQYF. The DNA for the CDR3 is TGCGCCAGCAGCTCGACAGGACTGGCCTACGAGCAGTACTTC.

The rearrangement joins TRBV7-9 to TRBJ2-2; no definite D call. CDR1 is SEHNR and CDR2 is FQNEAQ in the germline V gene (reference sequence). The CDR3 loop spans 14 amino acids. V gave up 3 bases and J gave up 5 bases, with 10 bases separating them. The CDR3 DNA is TGTGCCAGCAGCTTCTTTATGAGTACCGGGGAGCTGTTTTTT. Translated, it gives CASSFFMSTGELFF. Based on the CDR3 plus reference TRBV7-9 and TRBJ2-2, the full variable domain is DTGVSQNPRHKITKRGQNVTFRCDPISEHNRLYWYRQTLGQGPEFLTYFQNEAQLEKSRLLSDRFSAERPKGSFSTLEIQRTEQGDSAMYLCASSFFMSTGELFFGEGSRLTVL.

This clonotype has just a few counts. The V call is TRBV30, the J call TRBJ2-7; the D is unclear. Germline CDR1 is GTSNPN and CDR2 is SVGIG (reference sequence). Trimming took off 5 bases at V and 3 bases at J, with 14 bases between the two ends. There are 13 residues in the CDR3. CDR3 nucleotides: TGTGCCTGGGCAAGCTCCGGTGGCTACGAGCAGTACTTC. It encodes CAWASSGGYEQYF.